This TCR beta chain stems from a study of T cell changes during pregnancy in multiple sclerosis. Germline CDR1 is MNHEY and CDR2 is SMNVEV (reference sequence). The V gene lost 7 bases and the J gene lost 0 bases, with 9 bases spanning the gap. The CDR3 has 13 residues. Profiled with immunoSEQ multiplex PCR; TCRdb holds only in-frame clones, not every one. This sample yields 85,000 to 95,000 clones, of which roughly 91% are seen a single time; approximately 1.7% belongs to the top ten. This TCR was recovered from a female donor in good health, enrolled as a control in a pregnancy study. The specimen was peripheral blood, collected after pregnancy. The rearrangement uses TRBV27 and TRBJ1-1; no firm D call. This CDR3 is CASTRSLNTEAFF. The CDR3 DNA follows: TGTGCCAGCACCCGGAGTTTGAACACTGAAGCTTTCTTT.